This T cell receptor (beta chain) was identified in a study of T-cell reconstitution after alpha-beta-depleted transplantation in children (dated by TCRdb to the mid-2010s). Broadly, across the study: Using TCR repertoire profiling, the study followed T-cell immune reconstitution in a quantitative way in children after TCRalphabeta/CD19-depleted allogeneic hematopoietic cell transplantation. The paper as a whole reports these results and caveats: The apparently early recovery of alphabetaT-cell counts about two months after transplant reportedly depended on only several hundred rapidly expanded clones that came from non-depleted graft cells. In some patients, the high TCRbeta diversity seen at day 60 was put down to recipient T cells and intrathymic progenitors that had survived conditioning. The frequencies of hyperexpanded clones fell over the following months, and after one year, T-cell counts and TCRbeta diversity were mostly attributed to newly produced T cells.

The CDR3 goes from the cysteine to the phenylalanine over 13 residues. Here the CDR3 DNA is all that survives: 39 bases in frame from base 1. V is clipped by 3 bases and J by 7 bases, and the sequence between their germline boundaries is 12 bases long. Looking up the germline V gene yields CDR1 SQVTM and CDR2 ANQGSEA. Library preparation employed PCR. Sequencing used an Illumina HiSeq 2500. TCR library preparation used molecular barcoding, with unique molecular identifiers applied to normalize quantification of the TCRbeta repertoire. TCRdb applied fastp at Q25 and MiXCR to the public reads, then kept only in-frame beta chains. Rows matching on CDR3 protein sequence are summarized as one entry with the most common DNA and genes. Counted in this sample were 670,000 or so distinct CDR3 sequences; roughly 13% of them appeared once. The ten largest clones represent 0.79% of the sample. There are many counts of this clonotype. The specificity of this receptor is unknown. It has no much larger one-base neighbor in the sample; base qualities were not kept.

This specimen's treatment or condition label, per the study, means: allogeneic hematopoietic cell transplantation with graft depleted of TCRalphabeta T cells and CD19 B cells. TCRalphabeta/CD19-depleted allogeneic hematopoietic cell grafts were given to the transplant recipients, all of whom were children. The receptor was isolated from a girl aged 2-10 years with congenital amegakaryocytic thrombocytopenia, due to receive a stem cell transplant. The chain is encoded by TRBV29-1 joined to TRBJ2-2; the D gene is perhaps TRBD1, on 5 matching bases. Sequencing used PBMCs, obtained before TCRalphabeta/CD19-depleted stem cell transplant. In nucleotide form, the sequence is TGCAGCGTTGACGGCGAAAGGGGCGGGGAGCTGTTTTTT. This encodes CSVDGERGGELFF.